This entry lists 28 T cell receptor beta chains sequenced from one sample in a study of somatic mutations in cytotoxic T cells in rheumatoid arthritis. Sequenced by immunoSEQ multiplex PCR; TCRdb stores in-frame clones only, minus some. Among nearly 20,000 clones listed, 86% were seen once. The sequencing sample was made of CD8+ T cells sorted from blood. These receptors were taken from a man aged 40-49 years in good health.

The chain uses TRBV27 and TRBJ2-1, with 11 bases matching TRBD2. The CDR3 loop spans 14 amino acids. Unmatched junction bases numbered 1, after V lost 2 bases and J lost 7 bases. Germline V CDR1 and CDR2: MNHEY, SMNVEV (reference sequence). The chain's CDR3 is CASSLPSGRNEQFF. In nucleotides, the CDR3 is TGTGCCAGCAGTTTACCTAGCGGGAGGAATGAGCAGTTCTTC.

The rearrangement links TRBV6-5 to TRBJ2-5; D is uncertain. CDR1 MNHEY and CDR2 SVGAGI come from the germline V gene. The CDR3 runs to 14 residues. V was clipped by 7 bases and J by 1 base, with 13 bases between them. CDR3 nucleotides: TGTGCCAGCACGGAGTCTACTTCCCAAGAGACCCAGTACTTC. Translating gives CASTESTSQETQYF.

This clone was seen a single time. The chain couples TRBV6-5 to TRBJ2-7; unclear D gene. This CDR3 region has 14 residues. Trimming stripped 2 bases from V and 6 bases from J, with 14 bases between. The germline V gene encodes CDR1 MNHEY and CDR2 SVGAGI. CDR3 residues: CASSYDSSVGEQYF. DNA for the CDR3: TGTGCCAGCAGTTACGACTCAAGCGTTGGCGAGCAGTACTTC.

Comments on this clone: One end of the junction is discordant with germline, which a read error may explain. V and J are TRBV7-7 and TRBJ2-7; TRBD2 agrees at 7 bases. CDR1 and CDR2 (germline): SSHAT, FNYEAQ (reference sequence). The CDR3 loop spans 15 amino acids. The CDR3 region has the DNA TGTGCTAGCAGTTCCAGCCGGGGACTAACCTACGAGCAGTACTTC. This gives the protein CASSSSRGLTYEQYF.

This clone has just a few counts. The CDR3 DNA is TGTGCCAGCAGTTACAAGGGGGCCCACGAGCAGTACTTC. It codes for CASSYKGAHEQYF. This chain links TRBV6-5 with TRBJ2-7; 7 bases are shared with TRBD1. Germline-derived CDR1 and CDR2 are MNHEY and SVGAGI. The CDR3 is 13 residues long. V lost 2 bases and J lost 5; bases outside the gene matches: 3.

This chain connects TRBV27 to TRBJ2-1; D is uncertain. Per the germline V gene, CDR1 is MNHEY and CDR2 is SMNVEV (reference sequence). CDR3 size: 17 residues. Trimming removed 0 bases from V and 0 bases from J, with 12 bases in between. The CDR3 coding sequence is TGTGCCAGCAGTTTATCATACGGGCAGATCTCCTACAATGAGCAGTTCTTC. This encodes CASSLSYGQISYNEQFF.

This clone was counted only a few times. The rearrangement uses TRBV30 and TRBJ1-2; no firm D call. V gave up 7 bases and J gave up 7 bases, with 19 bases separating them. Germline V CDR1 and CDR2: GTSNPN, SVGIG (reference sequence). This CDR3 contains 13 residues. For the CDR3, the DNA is TGTGCCTCGTCGCGTGCTGGAGGTGGTGGCTACACCTTC. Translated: CASSRAGGGGYTF.

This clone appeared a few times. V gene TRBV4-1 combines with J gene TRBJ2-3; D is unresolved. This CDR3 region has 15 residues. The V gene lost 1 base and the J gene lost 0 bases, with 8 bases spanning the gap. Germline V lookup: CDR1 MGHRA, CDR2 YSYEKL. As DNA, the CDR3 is TGCGCCAGCAGCCAAGCGGAGTTGAGCACAGATACGCAGTATTTT. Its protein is CASSQAELSTDTQYF.

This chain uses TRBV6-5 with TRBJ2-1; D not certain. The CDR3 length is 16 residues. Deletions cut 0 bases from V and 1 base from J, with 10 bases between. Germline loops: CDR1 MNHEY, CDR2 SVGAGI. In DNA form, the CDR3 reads TGTGCCAGCAGTTACTCCCCGGTTAAGTCCTACAATGAGCAGTTCTTC. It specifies CASSYSPVKSYNEQFF.

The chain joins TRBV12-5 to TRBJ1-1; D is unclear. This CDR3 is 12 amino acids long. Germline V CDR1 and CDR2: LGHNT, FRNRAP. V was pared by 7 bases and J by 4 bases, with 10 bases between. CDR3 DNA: TGTGCTAGTGCCCGGGGAGGCACTGAAGCTTTCTTT. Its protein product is CASARGGTEAFF.

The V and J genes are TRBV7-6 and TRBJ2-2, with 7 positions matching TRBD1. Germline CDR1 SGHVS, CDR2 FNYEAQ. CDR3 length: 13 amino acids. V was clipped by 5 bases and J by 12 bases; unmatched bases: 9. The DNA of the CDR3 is TGTGCCAGCAGCGCCCACGACAGGGTAAAGCTGTTTTTT. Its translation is CASSAHDRVKLFF.

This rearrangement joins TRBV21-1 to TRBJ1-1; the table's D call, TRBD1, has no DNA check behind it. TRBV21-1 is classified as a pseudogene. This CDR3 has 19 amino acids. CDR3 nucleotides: TGTGCCAGCAGCAAAGGACGGGCTGCACAGGGGGCCGCGAACACTGAAGCTTTCTTT. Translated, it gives CASSKGRAAQGAANTEAFF.

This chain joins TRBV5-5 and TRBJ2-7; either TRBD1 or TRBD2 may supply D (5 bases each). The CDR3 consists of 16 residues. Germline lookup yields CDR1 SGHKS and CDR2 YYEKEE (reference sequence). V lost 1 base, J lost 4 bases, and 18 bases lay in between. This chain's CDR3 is CASSLYPEGSRYEQYF. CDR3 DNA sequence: TGTGCCAGCAGCTTGTACCCCGAGGGGAGCCGGTACGAGCAGTACTTC.

DNA of the CDR3: TGTGCCAGCAGCTTAAGGGGAGAGGCCAACGAGCAGTACTTC. Protein sequence: CASSLRGEANEQYF. The V gene is TRBV7-2, the J gene TRBJ2-7; either TRBD1 or TRBD2 may fit D (5 bases each). Germline V gene sequence: CDR1 SGHTA, CDR2 FQGNSA. V was shortened by 2 bases and J by 5 bases, with 13 bases between the two germline ends. The CDR3 is 14 residues long.

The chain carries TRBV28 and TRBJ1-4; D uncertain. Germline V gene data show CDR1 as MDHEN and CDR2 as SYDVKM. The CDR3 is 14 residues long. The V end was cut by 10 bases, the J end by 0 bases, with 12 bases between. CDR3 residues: CAIRADATNEKLFF. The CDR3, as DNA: TGTGCCATAAGGGCGGATGCAACTAATGAAAAACTGTTTTTT.

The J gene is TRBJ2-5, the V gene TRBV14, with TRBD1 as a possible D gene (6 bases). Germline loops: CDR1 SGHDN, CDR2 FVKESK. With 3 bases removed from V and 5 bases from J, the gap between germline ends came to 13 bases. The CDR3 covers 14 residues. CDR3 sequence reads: CASSQGASSETQYF. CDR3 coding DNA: TGTGCCAGCAGCCAGGGGGCTAGTTCGGAGACCCAGTACTTC.

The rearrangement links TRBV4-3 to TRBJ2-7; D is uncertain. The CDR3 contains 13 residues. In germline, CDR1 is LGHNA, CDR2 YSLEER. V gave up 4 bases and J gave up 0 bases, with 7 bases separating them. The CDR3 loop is CASSPHISYEQYF. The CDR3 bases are TGCGCCAGCAGCCCCCACATCTCCTACGAGCAGTACTTC.

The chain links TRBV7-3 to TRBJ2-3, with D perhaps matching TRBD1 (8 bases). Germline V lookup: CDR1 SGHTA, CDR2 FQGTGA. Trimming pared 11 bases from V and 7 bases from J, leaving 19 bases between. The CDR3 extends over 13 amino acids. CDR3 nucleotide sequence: TGTGCCGCGGGGGCAGGGGGCGGGCATACGCAGTATTTT. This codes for CAAGAGGGHTQYF.

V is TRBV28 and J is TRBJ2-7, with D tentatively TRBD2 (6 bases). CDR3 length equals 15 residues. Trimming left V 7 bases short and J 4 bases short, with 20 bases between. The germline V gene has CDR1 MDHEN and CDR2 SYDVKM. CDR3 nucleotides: TGTGCCAGCACCGAACCCGGGACTGGGTGGTACGAGCAGTACTTC. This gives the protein CASTEPGTGWYEQYF.

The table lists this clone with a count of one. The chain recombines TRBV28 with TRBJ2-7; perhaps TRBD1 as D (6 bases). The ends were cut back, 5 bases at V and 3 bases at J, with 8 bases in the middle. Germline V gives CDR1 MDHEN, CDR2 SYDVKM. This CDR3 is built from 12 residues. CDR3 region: CASSRRGYEQYF. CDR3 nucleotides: TGTGCCAGCAGTCGCAGGGGCTACGAGCAGTACTTC.

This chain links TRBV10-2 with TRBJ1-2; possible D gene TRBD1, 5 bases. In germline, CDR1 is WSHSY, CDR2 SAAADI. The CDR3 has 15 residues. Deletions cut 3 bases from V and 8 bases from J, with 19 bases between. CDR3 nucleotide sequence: TGCGCCAGCAGTGAAGAGAGAGCAGGGCATCAAGGCTACACCTTC. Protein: CASSEERAGHQGYTF.

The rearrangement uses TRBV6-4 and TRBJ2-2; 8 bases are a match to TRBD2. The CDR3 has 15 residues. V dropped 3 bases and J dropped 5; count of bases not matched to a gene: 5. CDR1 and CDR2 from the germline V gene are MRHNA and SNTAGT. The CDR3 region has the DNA TGTGCCAGCAGTGAATCGGGAGGGTCAACCGGGGAGCTGTTTTTT. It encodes CASSESGGSTGELFF.

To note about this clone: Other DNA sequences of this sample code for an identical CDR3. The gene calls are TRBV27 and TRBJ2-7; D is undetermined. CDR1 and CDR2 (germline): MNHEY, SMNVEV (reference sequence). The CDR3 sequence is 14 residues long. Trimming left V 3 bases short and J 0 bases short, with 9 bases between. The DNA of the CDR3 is TGTGCCAGCAGTTTTGGAGAGAGCTCCTACGAGCAGTACTTC. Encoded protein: CASSFGESSYEQYF.

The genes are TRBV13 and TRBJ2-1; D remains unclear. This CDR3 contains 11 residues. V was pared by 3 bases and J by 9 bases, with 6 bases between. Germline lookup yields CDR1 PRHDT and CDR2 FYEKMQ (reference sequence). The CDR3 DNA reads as TGTGCCAGCAGCTTTTCGGGTGAGCAGTTCTTC. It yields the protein CASSFSGEQFF.

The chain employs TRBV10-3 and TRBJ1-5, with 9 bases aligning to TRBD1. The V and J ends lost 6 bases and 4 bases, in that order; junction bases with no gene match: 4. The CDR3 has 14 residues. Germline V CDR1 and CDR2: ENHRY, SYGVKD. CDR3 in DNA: TGTGCCATCAGGGGGACAGGGAGGAATCAGCCCCAGCATTTT. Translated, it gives CAIRGTGRNQPQHF.

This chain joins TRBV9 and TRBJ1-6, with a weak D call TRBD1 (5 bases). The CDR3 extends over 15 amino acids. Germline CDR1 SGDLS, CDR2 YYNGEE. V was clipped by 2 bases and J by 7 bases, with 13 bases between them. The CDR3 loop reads CASSVSGTQNSPLHF. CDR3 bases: TGTGCCAGCAGCGTTTCAGGGACGCAGAATTCACCCCTCCACTTT.

The CDR3 coding sequence is TGTGCCAGCAGTTTCTTAGGGGTCAATCAGCCCCAGCATTTT. The encoded protein is CASSFLGVNQPQHF. The V gene is TRBV28, the J gene TRBJ1-5, with D tentatively TRBD1 (5 bases). V lost 3 bases, J lost 3 bases, and 9 bases lay in between. The V gene's germline CDR1 is MDHEN and CDR2 SYDVKM. The CDR3 is made up of 14 amino acids.

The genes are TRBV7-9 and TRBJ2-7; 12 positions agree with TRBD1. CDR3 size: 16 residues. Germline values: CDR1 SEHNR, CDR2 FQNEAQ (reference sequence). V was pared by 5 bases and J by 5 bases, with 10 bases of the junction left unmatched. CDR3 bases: TGTGCCAGCAGCCGAGGGACAGGGGGCATCTTGAACGAGCAGTACTTC. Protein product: CASSRGTGGILNEQYF.